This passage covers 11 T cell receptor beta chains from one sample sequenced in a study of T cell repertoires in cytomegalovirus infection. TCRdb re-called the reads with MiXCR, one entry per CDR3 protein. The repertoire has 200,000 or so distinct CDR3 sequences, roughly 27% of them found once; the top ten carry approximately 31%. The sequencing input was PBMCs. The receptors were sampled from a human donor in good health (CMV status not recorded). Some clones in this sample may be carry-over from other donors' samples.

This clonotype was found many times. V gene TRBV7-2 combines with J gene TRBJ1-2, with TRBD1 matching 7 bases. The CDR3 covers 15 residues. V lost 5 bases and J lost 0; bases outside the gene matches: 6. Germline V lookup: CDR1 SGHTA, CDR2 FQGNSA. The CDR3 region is CASSPGGQPNYGYTF. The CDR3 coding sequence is TGTGCCAGCAGCCCGGGGGGACAGCCTAACTATGGCTACACCTTC.

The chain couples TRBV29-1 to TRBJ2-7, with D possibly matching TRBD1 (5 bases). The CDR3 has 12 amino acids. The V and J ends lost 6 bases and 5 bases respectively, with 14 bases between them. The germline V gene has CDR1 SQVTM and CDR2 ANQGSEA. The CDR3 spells CSVGPQGHEQYF. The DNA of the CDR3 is TGCAGCGTAGGACCCCAGGGTCACGAGCAGTACTTC.

CDR3 DNA: TGTGCCAGCAGCTTAGGGGACGGGAACACCGGGGAGCTGTTTTTT. The encoded protein is CASSLGDGNTGELFF. V is TRBV7-3 and J is TRBJ2-2, with D perhaps TRBD1 or TRBD2 (5 bases each). Germline V gene sequence: CDR1 SGHTA, CDR2 FQGTGA. Trimming pared 2 bases from V and 1 base from J, leaving 8 bases between. The length of the CDR3 is 15 residues.

The CDR3 DNA is TGTGCCAGCAGCCAAGGAGAGGGGGGGAGGGGTTCCTACAATGAGCAGTTCTTC. Translating gives CASSQGEGGRGSYNEQFF. The rearrangement links TRBV3-1 to TRBJ2-1, with D tentatively TRBD2 (7 bases). V shed 1 base and J shed 1 base, with 17 bases lying between them. Germline V gives CDR1 LGHDT, CDR2 YNNKEL (reference sequence). The CDR3 is made up of 18 amino acids.

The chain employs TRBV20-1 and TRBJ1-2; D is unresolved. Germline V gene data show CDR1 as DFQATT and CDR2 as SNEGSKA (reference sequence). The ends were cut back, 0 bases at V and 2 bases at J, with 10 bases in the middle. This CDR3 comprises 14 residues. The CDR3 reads CSARDRFLNYGYTF. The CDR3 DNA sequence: TGCAGTGCTAGAGACAGGTTCTTAAACTATGGCTACACCTTC.

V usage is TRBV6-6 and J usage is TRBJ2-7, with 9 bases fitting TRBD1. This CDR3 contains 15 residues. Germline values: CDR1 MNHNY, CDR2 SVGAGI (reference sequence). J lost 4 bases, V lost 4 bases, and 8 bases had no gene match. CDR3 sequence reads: CASSLEQGAPYEQYF. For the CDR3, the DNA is TGTGCCAGCAGTTTAGAACAGGGGGCCCCTTACGAGCAGTACTTC.

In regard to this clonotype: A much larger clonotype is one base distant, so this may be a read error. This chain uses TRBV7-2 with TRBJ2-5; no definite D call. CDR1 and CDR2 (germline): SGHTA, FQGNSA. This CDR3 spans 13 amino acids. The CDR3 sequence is CASSLAAEKTQHF. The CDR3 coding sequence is TGTGCCAGCAGCTTAGCGGCGGAGAAGACCCAGCACTTC.

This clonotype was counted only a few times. CDR3 DNA sequence: TGTGCCAGCCTTGAAGTAGACGAGCAGTACTTC. Its protein product is CASLEVDEQYF. The chain carries TRBV2 and TRBJ2-7; D call uncertain. The CDR3 consists of 11 residues. V dropped 8 bases and J dropped 5 bases, with 10 bases sitting between them. Per the germline V gene, CDR1 is SNHLY and CDR2 is FYNNEI.

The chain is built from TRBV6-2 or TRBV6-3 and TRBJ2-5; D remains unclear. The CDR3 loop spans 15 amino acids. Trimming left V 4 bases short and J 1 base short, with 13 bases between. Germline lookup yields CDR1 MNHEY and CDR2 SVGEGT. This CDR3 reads CASSSPRHLQETQYF. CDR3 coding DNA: TGTGCCAGCAGTTCCCCCCGACACCTCCAAGAGACCCAGTACTTC.

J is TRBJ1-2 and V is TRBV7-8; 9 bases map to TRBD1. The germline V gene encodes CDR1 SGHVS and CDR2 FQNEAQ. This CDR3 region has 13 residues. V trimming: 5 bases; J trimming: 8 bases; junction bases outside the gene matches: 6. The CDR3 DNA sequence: TGTGCCAGCAGCCCGGTTGGGACAGGGGGCTACACCTTC. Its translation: CASSPVGTGGYTF.

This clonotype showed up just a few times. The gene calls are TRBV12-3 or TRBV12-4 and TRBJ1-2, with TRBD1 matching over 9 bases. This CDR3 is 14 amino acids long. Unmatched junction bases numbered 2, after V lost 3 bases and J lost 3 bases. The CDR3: CASSFRTGDYGYTF. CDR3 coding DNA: TGTGCCAGCAGTTTCCGGACAGGGGACTATGGCTACACCTTC.